The 11 T cell receptor beta chains below come from one sample, sequenced in a study of blood T cell repertoires in COVID-19. Some clones are missing from TCRdb's copy, which holds only in-frame ones; the method was immunoSEQ multiplex PCR. This sample carries about 300,000 clones, roughly 83% of them seen once, and the ten largest clones take roughly 1.6%. The sample taken for sequencing was peripheral blood. The receptors here all came from a human donor with COVID-19, enrolled during active disease. The donor label of this sample is uncertain.

As regards this clone: This sample also contains other DNA sequences that code for the same CDR3. This rearrangement joins TRBV5-4 to TRBJ1-5; 7 bases are a match to TRBD1. CDR1 SGHNT and CDR2 YYREEE come from the germline V gene (reference sequence). The CDR3 sequence is 14 residues long. Trimming removed 4 bases from V and 3 bases from J; junction bases left unmatched: 4. CDR3 amino acids: CASSRDRNNQPQHF. Written as DNA, the CDR3 is TGTGCCAGCAGCCGGGACAGAAACAATCAGCCCCAGCATTTT.

This chain links TRBV12-5 with TRBJ2-7, with TRBD1 as a possible D gene (5 bases). V was pared by 2 bases and J by 5 bases, with 7 bases between. This CDR3 contains 12 residues. CDR1 is LGHNT and CDR2 is FRNRAP in the germline V gene. CDR3 sequence reads: CASGLLGHEQYF. CDR3 in DNA: TGTGCTAGTGGTTTGTTGGGGCACGAGCAGTACTTC.

The rearrangement uses TRBV19 and TRBJ1-1, with D unresolved. Germline V gene sequence: CDR1 LNHDA, CDR2 SQIVND (reference sequence). V was shortened by 6 bases and J by 4 bases, with 12 bases between the two germline ends. The CDR3 extends over 13 amino acids. CDR3 protein: CASSPPGRTEAFF. As DNA, the CDR3 is TGTGCCAGTAGCCCCCCAGGTCGCACTGAAGCTTTCTTT.

The chain recombines TRBV11-2 with TRBJ2-1; possible D gene TRBD1, 6 bases. Germline V gene data show CDR1 as SGHAT and CDR2 as FQNNGV. The V end was cut by 7 bases, the J end by 7 bases, with 26 bases between. This CDR3 comprises 17 residues. In nucleotides, the CDR3 is TGTGCCAGCACCTCCCAGGTCGGGCAGGGGCGGAAGAATGAGCAGTTCTTC. This sequence encodes CASTSQVGQGRKNEQFF.

The rearrangement links TRBV7-9 to TRBJ2-7; 8 positions agree with TRBD1. The V gene end was trimmed by 5 bases and the J gene end by 4 bases; junction bases not matched to a gene: 10. The CDR3 totals 15 residues. CDR1 and CDR2 (germline): SEHNR, FQNEAQ (reference sequence). For the CDR3, the DNA is TGTGCCAGCAGCCCCCGGACAGGGACCGCTTACGAGCAGTACTTC. Protein product: CASSPRTGTAYEQYF.

This chain connects TRBV6-5 to TRBJ2-1; no clear D gene. V was trimmed by 5 bases and J by 8 bases, leaving 7 bases between them. The CDR3 is 11 residues long. In germline, CDR1 is MNHEY, CDR2 SVGAGI. In DNA form, the CDR3 reads TGTGCCAGCAGTAACCGGGATGAGCAGTTCTTC. This translates into CASSNRDEQFF.

The chain recombines TRBV7-9 with TRBJ1-3; 12 bases map to TRBD1. V trimming: 4 bases; J trimming: 3 bases; junction bases outside the gene matches: 10. The CDR3 runs to 18 residues. Germline CDR1 reads SEHNR; CDR2 reads FQNEAQ (reference sequence). CDR3 nucleotides: TGTGCCAGCAGCTCCTCTCACGGGACAGGGGGCAGTGGAAACACCATATATTTT. As protein: CASSSSHGTGGSGNTIYF.

This chain joins TRBV28 and TRBJ2-3; TRBD2 matches 8 bases. Germline-derived CDR1 and CDR2 are MDHEN and SYDVKM. The trim removed 6 bases at V and 6 bases at J, leaving 11 bases unmatched. The CDR3 is 15 residues long. Here the CDR3 DNA reads TGTGCCAGCAGAGGGAGCGGGAGAGGGTACGATACGCAGTATTTT. It encodes CASRGSGRGYDTQYF.

This chain joins TRBV19 and TRBJ1-1, with 9 positions matching TRBD1. V dropped 7 bases and J dropped 4; count of bases not matched to a gene: 10. The CDR3 contains 15 residues. CDR1 and CDR2 (germline): LNHDA, SQIVND (reference sequence). DNA of the CDR3: TGTGCCAGTACCTATACAGGGGGCAGTCTCACTGAAGCTTTCTTT. This encodes CASTYTGGSLTEAFF.

The chain has TRBV3-1 (or the pseudogene TRBV3-2) and TRBJ1-5, with a possible D match to TRBD1 (5 bases). The CDR3 has 16 residues. Trimming cost V 5 bases and J 4 bases, with 18 bases left between them. Germline assignment: CDR1 LGHDT and CDR2 YNNKEL (reference sequence). The CDR3 here is CASSEGTTGRNQPQHF. The CDR3 DNA is TGTGCCAGCAGCGAAGGGACCACCGGGAGGAATCAGCCCCAGCATTTT.

This chain connects TRBV5-1 to TRBJ1-4; a possible D gene is TRBD1 (6 bases). CDR3 length: 17 residues. Per germline, CDR1 SGHRS and CDR2 YFSETQ. V shed 4 bases and J shed 4 bases, with 20 bases lying between them. The CDR3 spells CASSKSGDGFFNEKLFF. The DNA for the CDR3 is TGCGCCAGCAGCAAGTCAGGGGACGGGTTTTTTAATGAAAAACTGTTTTTT.